These 11 T cell receptor beta chains share one sample of origin, sequenced in a study of blood T cell repertoires in COVID-19. Assay used: immunoSEQ multiplex PCR; TCRdb lists only in-frame clones, some missing. In the table there are roughly 140,000 clones, roughly 80% of which are singletons. Sequenced material: PBMCs or T cells enriched from blood (not recorded which). The origin of the receptors is a woman aged 18-30 years who had been exposed to COVID-19.

The CDR3 DNA reads TGTGCCAGCAGCCTCATCATGAACACTGAAGCTTTCTTT. Translating it yields CASSLIMNTEAFF. The gene calls are TRBV7-8 and TRBJ1-1; no reliable D call. Trimming shortened V by 5 bases and J by 0 bases, and 7 bases separated the two germline ends. The CDR3 loop spans 13 amino acids. Germline values: CDR1 SGHVS, CDR2 FQNEAQ.

J is TRBJ2-2 and V is TRBV15; the D gene is possibly TRBD2 (6 bases). Looked up from germline, CDR1 is LNHNV and CDR2 is YYDKDF (reference sequence). The CDR3 runs 18 residues. Between the trimmed V and J ends, which lost 1 base and 2 bases, there was a span of 17 bases. The CDR3 DNA sequence: TGTGCCACCAGCAGAGTCAAGAGTGGAGCGGGCAACACCGGGGAGCTGTTTTTT. Residues: CATSRVKSGAGNTGELFF.

The chain couples TRBV12-3 or TRBV12-4 to TRBJ1-1, with 10 positions matching TRBD1. The V and J ends lost 6 bases and 10 bases, in that order; junction bases with no gene match: 5. The CDR3 is made up of 12 amino acids. This CDR3 is CASSRDRGGAFF. The CDR3 bases are TGTGCCAGCAGCCGGGACAGGGGAGGAGCTTTCTTT.

The rearrangement joins TRBV19 to TRBJ1-2, with 7 bases that match TRBD1. There are 13 residues in the CDR3. Germline V CDR1 and CDR2: LNHDA, SQIVND (reference sequence). The V gene end was trimmed by 3 bases and the J gene end by 7 bases; junction bases not matched to a gene: 5. CDR3 in amino acids: CASSMKGAAGYTF. CDR3 coding DNA: TGTGCCAGTAGTATGAAGGGGGCGGCTGGCTACACCTTC.

The V call is TRBV5-8, the J call TRBJ1-5, with 7 bases lining up with TRBD1. Germline loops: CDR1 SGHTS, CDR2 YDEGEE. V lost 4 bases and J lost 0; bases outside the gene matches: 7. The CDR3 loop spans 16 amino acids. The CDR3 protein is CASSRGQRISNQPQHF. CDR3 sequence (DNA): TGTGCCAGCAGCCGGGGACAGAGGATTAGCAATCAGCCCCAGCATTTT.

The genes are TRBV5-1 and TRBJ1-3, with D unclear. V lost 4 bases and J 0 bases, leaving 11 bases between the germline ends. There are 15 residues in the CDR3. Germline V lookup: CDR1 SGHRS, CDR2 YFSETQ. CDR3 in amino acids: CASSIGGSSGNTIYF. The CDR3 DNA follows: TGCGCCAGCAGCATTGGTGGGAGCTCTGGAAACACCATATATTTT.

This sequence joins TRBV10-3 and TRBJ2-7; 11 nucleotides agree with TRBD2. Germline V gene data show CDR1 as ENHRY and CDR2 as SYGVKD. The V and J ends lost 6 bases and 3 bases, in that order; junction bases with no gene match: 1. The CDR3 runs 13 residues. CDR3 bases: TGTGCCATCAGAGGGACTAGCGGCTACGAGCAGTACTTC. The encoded protein is CAIRGTSGYEQYF.

The chain joins TRBV9 to TRBJ1-1; TRBD1 matches 8 bases. In germline, CDR1 is SGDLS, CDR2 YYNGEE. V shed 3 bases, J shed 5 bases, and the junction held 3 bases outside the gene matches. The CDR3 consists of 13 residues. The CDR3 is CASSGTGFTEAFF. DNA for the CDR3: TGTGCCAGCAGCGGGACAGGGTTTACTGAAGCTTTCTTT.

The gene calls are TRBV4-3 and TRBJ2-6; D not resolved. Between the trimmed V and J ends, which lost 1 base and 0 bases, there was a span of 10 bases. The CDR3 sequence is 17 residues long. The germline CDR1 and CDR2 sequences are LGHNA and YSLEER. In nucleotides, the CDR3 is TGCGCCAGCAGCCAAGCGACCTCTAGCTCTGGGGCCAACGTCCTGACTTTC. Encoded protein: CASSQATSSSGANVLTF.

CDR3 DNA sequence: TGTGCCAGCAGCTTGGCTGGTAGGGGGCATGAGACCCAGTACTTC. This codes for CASSLAGRGHETQYF. The rearrangement joins TRBV5-5 to TRBJ2-5; 7 bases fit TRBD1. There are 15 residues in the CDR3. With 0 bases clipped from V and 5 bases from J, the junction kept 7 bases outside the gene matches. Germline-derived CDR1 and CDR2 are SGHKS and YYEKEE (reference sequence).

This rearrangement joins TRBV7-2 to TRBJ2-7; D is possibly TRBD2 (5 bases). The CDR3 sequence is 13 residues long. V was shortened by 3 bases and J by 3 bases, with 9 bases between the two germline ends. CDR1 and CDR2 from the germline V gene are SGHTA and FQGNSA. This CDR3 is CASSLEGGYEQYF. The CDR3 DNA reads TGTGCCAGCAGCTTGGAAGGAGGCTACGAGCAGTACTTC.